Listed below are T cell receptor beta chains from one sample, sequenced in a study of Ad26.COV2.S vaccination and SARS-CoV-2 variants. Some clones are missing from TCRdb's copy, which holds only in-frame ones; the method was immunoSEQ multiplex PCR. This sample has hundreds of thousands of clones; 65% to 90% occur once, and the top ten carry about 10%. The source was peripheral blood, collected in a trial of Ad26.COV2.S vaccine versus placebo. Every receptor here comes from a person between 18 and 65 years old who received the Ad26.COV2.S COVID-19 vaccine or a placebo. Both conserved end residues are part of each CDR3. The D gene is left open where the match is weak. The listing skips clone size in some rows; elsewhere it reads once, few, many or a size class.

clone size: .
J gene: TRBJ1-1
V gene: TRBV5-1
D gene: .
CDR3 protein: CASSLGPLVPTGTEAFF
CDR3 DNA: TGCGCCAGCAGCTTGGGTCCCCTCGTCCCGACTGGCACTGAAGCTTTCTTT

clone size: .
J gene: TRBJ1-2
V gene: TRBV6-6
D gene: .
CDR3 protein: CASSYSQGLTFGYTF
CDR3 DNA: TGTGCCAGCAGTTACTCTCAGGGACTGACTTTCGGCTACACCTTC

clone size: once
J gene: TRBJ2-5
V gene: TRBV6-5
D gene: .
CDR3 protein: CASSYWSSKETQYF
CDR3 DNA: TGTGCCAGCAGTTACTGGTCTAGCAAAGAGACCCAGTACTTC

clone size: .
J gene: TRBJ1-6
V gene: TRBV28
D gene: TRBD1
CDR3 protein: CAANRGKTYNSPLHF
CDR3 DNA: TGTGCCGCAAACAGGGGAAAAACCTATAATTCACCCCTCCACTTT

clone size: .
J gene: TRBJ2-7
V gene: TRBV5-6
D gene: .
CDR3 protein: CASSLVQSYEQYF
CDR3 DNA: TGTGCCAGCAGCTTGGTACAGTCCTACGAGCAGTACTTC

clone size: .
J gene: TRBJ2-1
V gene: TRBV12-5
D gene: TRBD2
CDR3 protein: CASGRGGRPGDEQFF
CDR3 DNA: TGTGCTAGTGGTCGGGGCGGGAGGCCAGGGGATGAGCAGTTCTTC

clone size: once
J gene: TRBJ1-1
V gene: TRBV11-2
D gene: .
CDR3 protein: CASSFRTVDTEAFF
CDR3 DNA: TGTGCCAGCAGCTTCCGGACGGTGGACACTGAAGCTTTCTTT

clone size: .
J gene: TRBJ2-7
V gene: TRBV3-1/TRBV3-2
D gene: TRBD1
CDR3 protein: CASSSGGQGFNEQYF
CDR3 DNA: TGTGCCAGCAGCTCTGGGGGACAGGGGTTCAACGAGCAGTACTTC

clone size: .
J gene: TRBJ1-3
V gene: TRBV28
D gene: TRBD1
CDR3 protein: CASSTPDRANSGNTIYF
CDR3 DNA: TGTGCCAGCAGTACCCCGGACAGGGCCAACTCTGGAAACACCATATATTTT

clone size: .
J gene: TRBJ1-2
V gene: TRBV29-1
D gene: .
CDR3 protein: CSVEILDGYTF
CDR3 DNA: TGCAGCGTTGAAATCCTGGACGGCTACACCTTC

clone size: .
J gene: TRBJ2-1
V gene: TRBV6-4
D gene: .
CDR3 protein: CASSDSAGRLENEQFF
CDR3 DNA: TGTGCCAGCAGTGACTCCGCTGGACGACTGGAGAATGAGCAGTTCTTC

clone size: .
J gene: TRBJ1-1
V gene: TRBV19
D gene: TRBD1
CDR3 protein: CASSRQGQNTEAFF
CDR3 DNA: TGTGCCAGTAGTAGACAGGGGCAGAACACTGAAGCTTTCTTT

clone size: .
J gene: TRBJ2-1
V gene: TRBV19
D gene: TRBD1
CDR3 protein: CASSIDRAGTGLNEQFF
CDR3 DNA: TGTGCCAGTAGTATAGATCGGGCCGGGACAGGGTTGAATGAGCAGTTCTTC

clone size: .
J gene: TRBJ2-2
V gene: TRBV6-2/TRBV6-3
D gene: TRBD2
CDR3 protein: CASSDFGGTGELFF
CDR3 DNA: TGTGCCAGCAGTGACTTCGGGGGGACCGGGGAGCTGTTTTTT

clone size: .
J gene: TRBJ1-2
V gene: TRBV7-9
D gene: TRBD1
CDR3 protein: CASSPRDRGRSTYGYTF
CDR3 DNA: TGTGCCAGCAGCCCCCGGGACAGGGGGCGAAGTACCTATGGCTACACCTTC

clone size: .
J gene: TRBJ1-2
V gene: TRBV10-3
D gene: .
CDR3 protein: CAISADSPGSYGYTF
CDR3 DNA: TGTGCCATCAGTGCGGACAGCCCCGGATCTTATGGCTACACCTTC

clone size: .
J gene: TRBJ2-2
V gene: TRBV5-1
D gene: .
CDR3 protein: CASSLEGPNTGELFF
CDR3 DNA: TGCGCCAGCAGCTTGGAGGGCCCGAACACCGGGGAGCTGTTTTTT

clone size: .
J gene: TRBJ2-1
V gene: TRBV28
D gene: TRBD2
CDR3 protein: CATGQGLAGENEQFF
CDR3 DNA: TGTGCCACCGGGCAGGGGCTAGCGGGAGAAAATGAGCAGTTCTTC

clone size: .
J gene: TRBJ2-1
V gene: TRBV2
D gene: TRBD2
CDR3 protein: CASRAAGAGFGEQFF
CDR3 DNA: TGTGCCAGCAGAGCAGCGGGGGCCGGGTTTGGTGAGCAGTTCTTC

clone size: .
J gene: TRBJ1-3
V gene: TRBV25-1
D gene: .
CDR3 protein: CASRETGFGNTIYF
CDR3 DNA: TGTGCCAGCAGAGAAACGGGGTTTGGAAACACCATATATTTT

clone size: .
J gene: TRBJ2-5
V gene: TRBV19
D gene: TRBD2
CDR3 protein: CASKRGPWETQYF
CDR3 DNA: TGTGCCAGTAAGCGGGGGCCCTGGGAGACCCAGTACTTC

clone size: few
J gene: TRBJ2-7
V gene: TRBV13
D gene: TRBD2
CDR3 protein: CASSSRGGPYEQYF
CDR3 DNA: TGTGCCAGCAGCTCCCGGGGGGGTCCCTACGAGCAGTACTTC

clone size: .
J gene: TRBJ1-3
V gene: TRBV6-5
D gene: .
CDR3 protein: CASSYSLQNTIYF
CDR3 DNA: TGTGCCAGCAGTTACTCCTTACAAAACACCATATATTTT

clone size: .
J gene: TRBJ2-3
V gene: TRBV4-1
D gene: .
CDR3 protein: CASSPRAGLEDTQYF
CDR3 DNA: TGCGCCAGCAGCCCCCGCGCAGGGCTTGAAGATACGCAGTATTTT

clone size: .
J gene: TRBJ1-2
V gene: TRBV7-9
D gene: TRBD1
CDR3 protein: CASRQGAGEGYGYTF
CDR3 DNA: TGTGCCAGTCGACAGGGGGCAGGAGAGGGATATGGCTACACCTTC

clone size: once
J gene: TRBJ2-1
V gene: TRBV3-1/TRBV3-2
D gene: TRBD2
CDR3 protein: CASSQETSGSLGEQFF
CDR3 DNA: TGTGCCAGCAGCCAAGAGACTAGCGGGAGCCTTGGTGAGCAGTTCTTC

clone size: .
J gene: TRBJ1-1
V gene: TRBV2
D gene: .
CDR3 protein: CASSEGQRNTEAFF
CDR3 DNA: TGTGCCAGCAGTGAAGGACAGAGGAACACTGAAGCTTTCTTT

clone size: .
J gene: TRBJ2-7
V gene: TRBV7-2
D gene: TRBD2
CDR3 protein: CASSASSGYYEQYF
CDR3 DNA: TGTGCCAGCAGCGCTTCTAGCGGATACTACGAGCAGTACTTC

clone size: .
J gene: TRBJ2-3
V gene: TRBV6-2/TRBV6-3
D gene: .
CDR3 protein: CASSYRDSVDTQYF
CDR3 DNA: TGTGCCAGCAGTTACCGGGACTCGGTAGATACGCAGTATTTT

clone size: .
J gene: TRBJ2-1
V gene: TRBV5-1
D gene: .
CDR3 protein: CASSSGPSSNEQFF
CDR3 DNA: TGCGCCAGCAGCTCGGGACCGTCGTCCAATGAGCAGTTCTTC

clone size: once
J gene: TRBJ1-5
V gene: TRBV6-2/TRBV6-3
D gene: TRBD1
CDR3 protein: CASSYRTGNQPQHF
CDR3 DNA: TGTGCCAGCAGTTACCGGACAGGGAATCAGCCCCAGCATTTT

clone size: .
J gene: TRBJ2-3
V gene: TRBV19
D gene: .
CDR3 protein: CASRGSLLTDTQYF
CDR3 DNA: TGTGCCAGTAGGGGGTCCCTTTTAACAGATACGCAGTATTTT

clone size: .
J gene: TRBJ1-2
V gene: TRBV7-9
D gene: .
CDR3 protein: CASSLGTENTYGYTF
CDR3 DNA: TGTGCCAGCAGCCTCGGGACGGAGAATACCTATGGCTACACCTTC

clone size: .
J gene: TRBJ2-1
V gene: TRBV7-9
D gene: .
CDR3 protein: CASTVGSSYNEQFF
CDR3 DNA: TGTGCCAGCACCGTAGGAAGCTCCTACAATGAGCAGTTCTTC

clone size: .
J gene: TRBJ2-5
V gene: TRBV7-2
D gene: TRBD1
CDR3 protein: CATKPGTGTGGTQYF
CDR3 DNA: TGTGCCACCAAGCCCGGGACAGGCACCGGCGGGACCCAGTACTTC

clone size: once
J gene: TRBJ1-1
V gene: TRBV11-2
D gene: .
CDR3 protein: CASSLTGGGTEAFF
CDR3 DNA: TGTGCCAGCAGCTTGACCGGTGGTGGGACTGAAGCTTTCTTT

clone size: .
J gene: TRBJ1-6
V gene: TRBV9
D gene: .
CDR3 protein: CASSDPSVPSPLHF
CDR3 DNA: TGTGCCAGCAGCGACCCCTCCGTCCCTTCACCCCTCCACTTT

clone size: .
J gene: TRBJ2-1
V gene: TRBV11-3
D gene: TRBD2
CDR3 protein: CASSSRSGGGNEQFF
CDR3 DNA: TGTGCCAGCAGCTCCAGGAGCGGGGGAGGCAATGAGCAGTTCTTC

clone size: .
J gene: TRBJ2-1
V gene: TRBV10-3
D gene: .
CDR3 protein: CAISDPGENEQFF
CDR3 DNA: TGTGCCATCAGTGATCCAGGGGAAAATGAGCAGTTCTTC

clone size: .
J gene: TRBJ2-4
V gene: TRBV28
D gene: .
CDR3 protein: CASSLWLGEAKNIQYF
CDR3 DNA: TGTGCCAGCAGTTTATGGCTGGGAGAGGCCAAAAACATTCAGTACTTC

clone size: once
J gene: TRBJ2-3
V gene: TRBV19
D gene: .
CDR3 protein: CASTQPSTDTQYF
CDR3 DNA: TGTGCCAGTACACAGCCAAGCACAGATACGCAGTATTTT

clone size: .
J gene: TRBJ2-7
V gene: TRBV5-1
D gene: .
CDR3 protein: CASRGAGEQYF
CDR3 DNA: TGCGCCAGCAGAGGGGCAGGCGAGCAGTACTTC